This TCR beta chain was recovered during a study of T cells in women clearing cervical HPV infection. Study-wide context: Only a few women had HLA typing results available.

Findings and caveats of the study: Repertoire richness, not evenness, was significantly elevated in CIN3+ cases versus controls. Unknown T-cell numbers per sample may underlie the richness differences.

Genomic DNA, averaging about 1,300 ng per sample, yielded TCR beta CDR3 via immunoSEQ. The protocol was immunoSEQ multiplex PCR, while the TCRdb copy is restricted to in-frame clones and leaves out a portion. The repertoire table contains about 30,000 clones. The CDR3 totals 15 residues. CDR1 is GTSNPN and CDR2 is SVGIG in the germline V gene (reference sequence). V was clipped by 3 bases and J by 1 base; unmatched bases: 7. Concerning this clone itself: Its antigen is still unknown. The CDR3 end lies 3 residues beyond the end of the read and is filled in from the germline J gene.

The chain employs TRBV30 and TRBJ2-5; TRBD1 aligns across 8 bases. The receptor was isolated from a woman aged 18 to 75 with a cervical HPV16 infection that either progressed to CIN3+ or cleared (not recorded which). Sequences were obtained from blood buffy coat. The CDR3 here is CAWSQGTGPQETQYF. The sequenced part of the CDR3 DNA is TGTGCCTGGAGCCAAGGGACAGGACCCCAAGAGACC.